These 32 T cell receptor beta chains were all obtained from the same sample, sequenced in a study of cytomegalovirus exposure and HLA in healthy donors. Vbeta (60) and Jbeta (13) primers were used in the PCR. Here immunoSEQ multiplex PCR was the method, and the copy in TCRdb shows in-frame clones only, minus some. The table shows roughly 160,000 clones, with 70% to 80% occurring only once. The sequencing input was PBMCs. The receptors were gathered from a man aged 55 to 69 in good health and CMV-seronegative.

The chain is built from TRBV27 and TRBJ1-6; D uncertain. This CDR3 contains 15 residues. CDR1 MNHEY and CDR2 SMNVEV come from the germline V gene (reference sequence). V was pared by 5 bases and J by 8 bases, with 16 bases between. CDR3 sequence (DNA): TGTGCCAGCAGTAGCACACGGGGAGAGGATTCACCCCTCCACTTT. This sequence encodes CASSSTRGEDSPLHF.

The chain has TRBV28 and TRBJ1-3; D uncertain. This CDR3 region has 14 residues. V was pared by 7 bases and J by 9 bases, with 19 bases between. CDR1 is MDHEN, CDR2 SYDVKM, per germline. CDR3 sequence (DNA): TGTGCCAGCACCGAGAGGGTGCCGCGGCCCACCATATATTTT. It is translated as CASTERVPRPTIYF.

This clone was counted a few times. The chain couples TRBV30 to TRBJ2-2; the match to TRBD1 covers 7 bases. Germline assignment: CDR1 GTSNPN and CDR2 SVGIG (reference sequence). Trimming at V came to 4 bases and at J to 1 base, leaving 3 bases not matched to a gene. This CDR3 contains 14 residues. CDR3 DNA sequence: TGTGCCTGGAACGGGACAGAGAACACCGGGGAGCTGTTTTTT. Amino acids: CAWNGTENTGELFF.

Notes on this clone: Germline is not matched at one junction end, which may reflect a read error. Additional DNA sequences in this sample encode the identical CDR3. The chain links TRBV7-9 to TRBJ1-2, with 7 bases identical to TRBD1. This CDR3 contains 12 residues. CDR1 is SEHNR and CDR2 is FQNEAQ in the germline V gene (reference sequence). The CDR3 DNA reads TGTTCCAGCAGTCGGGACAGCTATGGCTACACCTTC. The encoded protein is CSSSRDSYGYTF.

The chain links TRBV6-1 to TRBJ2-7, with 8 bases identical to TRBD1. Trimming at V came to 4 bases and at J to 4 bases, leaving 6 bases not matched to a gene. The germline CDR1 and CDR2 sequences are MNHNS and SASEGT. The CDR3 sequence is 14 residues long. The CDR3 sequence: CASSVRQGRYEQYF. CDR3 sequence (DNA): TGTGCCAGCAGTGTACGACAGGGGAGGTACGAGCAGTACTTC.

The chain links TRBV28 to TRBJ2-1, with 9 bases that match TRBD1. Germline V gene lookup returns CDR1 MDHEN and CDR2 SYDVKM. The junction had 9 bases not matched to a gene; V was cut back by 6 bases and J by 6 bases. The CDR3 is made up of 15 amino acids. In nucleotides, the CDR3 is TGTGCCAGCAGCGACTGGACAGGGGTCCGCAATGAGCAGTTCTTC. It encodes CASSDWTGVRNEQFF.

CDR3 region: CASSAGQGLNTEAFF. The CDR3, as DNA: TGCGCCAGCAGCGCCGGACAGGGATTGAACACTGAAGCTTTCTTT. V gene TRBV5-1 combines with J gene TRBJ1-1; 8 positions agree with TRBD1. Germline V gene lookup returns CDR1 SGHRS and CDR2 YFSETQ. This CDR3 is built from 15 residues. Trimming removed 4 bases from V and 0 bases from J; junction bases left unmatched: 5.

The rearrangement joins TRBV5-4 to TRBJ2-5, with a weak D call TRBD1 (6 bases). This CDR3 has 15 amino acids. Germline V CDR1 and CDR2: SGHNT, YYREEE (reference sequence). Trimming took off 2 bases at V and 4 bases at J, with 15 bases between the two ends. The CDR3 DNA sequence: TGTGCCAGCAGCTTTTGGGGGCGAGATAGAGAGACCCAGTACTTC. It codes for CASSFWGRDRETQYF. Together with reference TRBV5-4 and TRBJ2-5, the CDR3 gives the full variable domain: ETGVTQSPTHLIKTRGQQVTLRCSSQSGHNTVSWYQQALGQGPQFIFQYYREEENGRGNFPPRFSGLQFPNYSSELNVNALELDDSALYLCASSFWGRDRETQYFGPGTRLLVL.

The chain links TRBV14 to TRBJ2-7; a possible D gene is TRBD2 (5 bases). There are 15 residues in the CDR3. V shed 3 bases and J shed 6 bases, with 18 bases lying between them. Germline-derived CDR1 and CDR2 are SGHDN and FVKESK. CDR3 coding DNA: TGTGCCAGCAGCCAGAGAACCGGGGTCCTGGGCGAGCAGTACTTC. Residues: CASSQRTGVLGEQYF. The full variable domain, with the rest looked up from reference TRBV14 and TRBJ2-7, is EAGVTQFPSHSVIEKGQTVTLRCDPISGHDNLYWYRRVMGKEIKFLLHFVKESKQDESGMPNNRFLAERTGGTYSTLKVQPAELEDSGVYFCASSQRTGVLGEQYFGPGTRLTVT.

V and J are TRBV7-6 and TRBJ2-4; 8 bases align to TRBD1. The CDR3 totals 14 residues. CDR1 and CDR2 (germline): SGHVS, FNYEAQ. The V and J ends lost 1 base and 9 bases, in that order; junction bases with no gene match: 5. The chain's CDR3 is CASSLVQGVGIQYF. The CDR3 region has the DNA TGTGCCAGCAGCTTAGTACAGGGGGTCGGCATTCAGTACTTC. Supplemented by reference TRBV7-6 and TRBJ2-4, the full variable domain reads GAGVSQSPRYKVTKRGQDVALRCDPISGHVSLYWYRQALGQGPEFLTYFNYEAQQDKSGLPNDRFSAERPEGSISTLTIQRTEQRDSAMYRCASSLVQGVGIQYFGAGTRLSVL.

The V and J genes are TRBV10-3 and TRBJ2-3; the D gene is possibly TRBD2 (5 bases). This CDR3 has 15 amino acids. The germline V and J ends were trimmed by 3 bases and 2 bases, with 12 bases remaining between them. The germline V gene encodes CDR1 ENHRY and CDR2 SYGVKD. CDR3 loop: CAISDSGSVTDTQYF. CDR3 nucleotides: TGTGCCATCAGTGACTCGGGGTCTGTCACAGATACGCAGTATTTT.

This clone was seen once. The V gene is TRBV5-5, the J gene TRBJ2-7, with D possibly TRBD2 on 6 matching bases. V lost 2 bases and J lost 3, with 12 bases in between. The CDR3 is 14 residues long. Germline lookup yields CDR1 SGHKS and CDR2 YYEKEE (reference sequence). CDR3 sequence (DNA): TGTGCCAGCAGCTTAGGCGGGGTTGTCTACGAGCAGTACTTC. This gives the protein CASSLGGVVYEQYF.

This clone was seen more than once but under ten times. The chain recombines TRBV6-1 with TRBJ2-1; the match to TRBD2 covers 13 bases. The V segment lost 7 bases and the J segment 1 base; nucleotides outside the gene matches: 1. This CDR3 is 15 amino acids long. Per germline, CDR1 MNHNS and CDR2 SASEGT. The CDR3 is CASKLAGGSYNEQFF. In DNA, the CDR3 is TGTGCCAGCAAACTAGCGGGGGGGTCCTACAATGAGCAGTTCTTC.

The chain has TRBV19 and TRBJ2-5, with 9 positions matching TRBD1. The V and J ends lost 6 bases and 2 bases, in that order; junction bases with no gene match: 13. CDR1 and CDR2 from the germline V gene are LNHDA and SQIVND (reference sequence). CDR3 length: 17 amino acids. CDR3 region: CASRLRLTGGGQETQYF. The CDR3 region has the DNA TGTGCCAGTAGACTCCGATTGACAGGGGGAGGACAAGAGACCCAGTACTTC.

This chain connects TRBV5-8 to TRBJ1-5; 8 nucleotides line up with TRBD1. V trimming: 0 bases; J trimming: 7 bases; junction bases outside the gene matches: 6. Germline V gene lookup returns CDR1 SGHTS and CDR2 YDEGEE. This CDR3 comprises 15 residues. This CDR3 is CASSLGGQVLQPQHF. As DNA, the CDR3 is TGTGCCAGCAGCTTGGGGGGACAGGTCTTACAGCCCCAGCATTTT.

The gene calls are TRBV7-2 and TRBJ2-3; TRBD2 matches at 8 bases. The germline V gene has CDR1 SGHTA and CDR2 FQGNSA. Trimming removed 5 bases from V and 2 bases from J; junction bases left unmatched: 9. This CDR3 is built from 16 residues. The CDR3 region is CASSGRAGGATDTQYF. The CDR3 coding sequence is TGTGCCAGCAGCGGGAGGGCGGGGGGAGCCACAGATACGCAGTATTTT.

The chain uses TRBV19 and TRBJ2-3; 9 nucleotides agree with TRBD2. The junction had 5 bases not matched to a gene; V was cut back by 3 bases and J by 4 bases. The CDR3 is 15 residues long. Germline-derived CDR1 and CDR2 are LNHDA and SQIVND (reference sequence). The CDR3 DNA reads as TGTGCCAGTAGTATGCAAGCGGGAGGATCAGATACGCAGTATTTT. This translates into CASSMQAGGSDTQYF.

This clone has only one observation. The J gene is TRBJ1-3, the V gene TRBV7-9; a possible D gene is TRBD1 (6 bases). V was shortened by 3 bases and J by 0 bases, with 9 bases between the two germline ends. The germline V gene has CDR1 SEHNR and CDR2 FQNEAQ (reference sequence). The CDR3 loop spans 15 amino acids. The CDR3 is CASSFWTASGNTIYF. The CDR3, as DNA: TGTGCCAGCAGCTTTTGGACAGCCTCTGGAAACACCATATATTTT. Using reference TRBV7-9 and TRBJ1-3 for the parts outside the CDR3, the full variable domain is DTGVSQNPRHKITKRGQNVTFRCDPISEHNRLYWYRQTLGQGPEFLTYFQNEAQLEKSRLLSDRFSAERPKGSFSTLEIQRTEQGDSAMYLCASSFWTASGNTIYFGEGSWLTVV.

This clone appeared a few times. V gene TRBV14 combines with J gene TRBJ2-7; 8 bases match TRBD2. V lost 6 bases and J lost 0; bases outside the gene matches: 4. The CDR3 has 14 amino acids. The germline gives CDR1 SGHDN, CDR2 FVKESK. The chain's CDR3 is CASSQSGSSYEQYF. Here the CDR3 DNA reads TGTGCCAGCAGTCAGAGCGGGAGCTCCTACGAGCAGTACTTC. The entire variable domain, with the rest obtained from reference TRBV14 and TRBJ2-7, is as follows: EAGVTQFPSHSVIEKGQTVTLRCDPISGHDNLYWYRRVMGKEIKFLLHFVKESKQDESGMPNNRFLAERTGGTYSTLKVQPAELEDSGVYFCASSQSGSSYEQYFGPGTRLTVT.

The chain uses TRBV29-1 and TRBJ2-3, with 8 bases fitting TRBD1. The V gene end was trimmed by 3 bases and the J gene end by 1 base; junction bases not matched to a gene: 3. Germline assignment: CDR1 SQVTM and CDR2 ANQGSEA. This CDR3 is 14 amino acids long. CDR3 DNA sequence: TGCAGCGTTGAGACAGGGGTAGGCACAGATACGCAGTATTTT. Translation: CSVETGVGTDTQYF.

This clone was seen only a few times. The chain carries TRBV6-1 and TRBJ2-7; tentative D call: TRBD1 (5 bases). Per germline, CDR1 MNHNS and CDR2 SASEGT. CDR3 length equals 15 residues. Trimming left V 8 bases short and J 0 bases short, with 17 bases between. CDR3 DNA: TGTGCCAGCTCCACCCTCCCACAGGTCTCCTACGAGCAGTACTTC. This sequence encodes CASSTLPQVSYEQYF.

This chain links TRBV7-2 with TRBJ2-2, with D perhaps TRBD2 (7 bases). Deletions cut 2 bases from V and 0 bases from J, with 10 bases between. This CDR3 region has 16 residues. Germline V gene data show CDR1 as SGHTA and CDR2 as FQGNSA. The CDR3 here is CASSLRGASNTGELFF. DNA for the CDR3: TGTGCCAGCAGCTTACGGGGGGCCTCGAACACCGGGGAGCTGTTTTTT.

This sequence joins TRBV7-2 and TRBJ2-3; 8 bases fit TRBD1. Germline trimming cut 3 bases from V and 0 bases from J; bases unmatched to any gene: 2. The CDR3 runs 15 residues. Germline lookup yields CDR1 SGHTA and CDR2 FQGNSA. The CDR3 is CASSFRGLSTDTQYF. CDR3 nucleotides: TGTGCCAGCAGCTTCAGGGGGCTGAGCACAGATACGCAGTATTTT.

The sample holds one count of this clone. The CDR3 loop is CASSLASSYEQYF. The DNA of the CDR3 is TGTGCCAGCAGCTTAGCCTCGAGCTACGAGCAGTACTTC. V gene TRBV7-9 combines with J gene TRBJ2-7; unclear D gene. The CDR3 totals 13 residues. From germline, CDR1 is SEHNR and CDR2 FQNEAQ (reference sequence). Trimming took 0 bases from V and 3 from J, leaving 6 bases between them.

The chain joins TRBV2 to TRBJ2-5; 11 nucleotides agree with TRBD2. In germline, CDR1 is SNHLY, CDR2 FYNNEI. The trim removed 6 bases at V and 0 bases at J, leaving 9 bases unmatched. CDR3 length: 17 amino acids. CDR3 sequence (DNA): TGTGCCAGCAGCGTGACTAGCGGGGCCAAGTACCAAGAGACCCAGTACTTC. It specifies CASSVTSGAKYQETQYF.

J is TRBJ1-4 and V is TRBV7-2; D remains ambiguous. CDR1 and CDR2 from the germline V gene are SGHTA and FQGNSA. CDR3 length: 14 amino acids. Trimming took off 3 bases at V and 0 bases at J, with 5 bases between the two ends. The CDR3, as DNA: TGTGCCAGCAGCTTGCAGACAACTAATGAAAAACTGTTTTTT. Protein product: CASSLQTTNEKLFF.

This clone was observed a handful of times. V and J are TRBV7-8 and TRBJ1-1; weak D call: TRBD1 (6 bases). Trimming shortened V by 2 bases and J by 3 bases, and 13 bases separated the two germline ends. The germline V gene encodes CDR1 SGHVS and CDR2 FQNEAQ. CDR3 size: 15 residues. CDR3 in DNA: TGTGCCAGCAGCTTAACGCAGGGGCTAGACACTGAAGCTTTCTTT. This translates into CASSLTQGLDTEAFF.

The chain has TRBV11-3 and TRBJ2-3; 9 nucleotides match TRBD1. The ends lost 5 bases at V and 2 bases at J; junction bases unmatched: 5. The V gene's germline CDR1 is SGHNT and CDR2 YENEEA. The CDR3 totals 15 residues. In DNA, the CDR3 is TGTGCCAGCAGCCAAAACAGGGGGCCCACAGATACGCAGTATTTT. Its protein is CASSQNRGPTDTQYF. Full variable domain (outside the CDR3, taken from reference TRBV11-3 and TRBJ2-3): EAGVVQSPRYKIIEKKQPVAFWCNPISGHNTLYWYLQNLGQGPELLIRYENEEAVDDSQLPKDRFSAERLKGVDSTLKIQPAELGDSAVYLCASSQNRGPTDTQYFGPGTRLTVL.

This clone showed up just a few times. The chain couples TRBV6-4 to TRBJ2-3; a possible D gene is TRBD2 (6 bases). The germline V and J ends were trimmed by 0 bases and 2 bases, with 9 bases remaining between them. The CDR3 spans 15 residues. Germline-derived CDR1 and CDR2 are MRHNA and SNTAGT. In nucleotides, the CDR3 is TGTGCCAGCAGTGACTCAGCGGGCCACACAGATACGCAGTATTTT. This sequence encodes CASSDSAGHTDTQYF.

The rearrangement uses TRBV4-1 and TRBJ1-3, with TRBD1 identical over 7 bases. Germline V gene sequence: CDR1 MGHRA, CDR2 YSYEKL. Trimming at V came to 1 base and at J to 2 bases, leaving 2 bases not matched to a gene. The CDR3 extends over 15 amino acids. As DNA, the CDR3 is TGCGCCAGCAGCCAAGGGCAGGGGGCTGGAAACACCATATATTTT. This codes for CASSQGQGAGNTIYF.

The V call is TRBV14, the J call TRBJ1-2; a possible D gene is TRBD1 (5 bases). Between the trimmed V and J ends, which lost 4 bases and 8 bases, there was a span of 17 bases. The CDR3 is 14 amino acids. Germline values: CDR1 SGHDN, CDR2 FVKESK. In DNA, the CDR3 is TGTGCCAGCAGCCGCCGATCAGGGCTTGGCGGCTACACCTTC. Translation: CASSRRSGLGGYTF.

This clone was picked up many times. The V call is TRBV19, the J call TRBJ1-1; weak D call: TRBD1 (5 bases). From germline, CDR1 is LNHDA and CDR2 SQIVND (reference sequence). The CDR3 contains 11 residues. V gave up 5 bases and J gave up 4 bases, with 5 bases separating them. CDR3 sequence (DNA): TGTGCCAGTAGTGGGGCCACTGAAGCTTTCTTT. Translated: CASSGATEAFF.